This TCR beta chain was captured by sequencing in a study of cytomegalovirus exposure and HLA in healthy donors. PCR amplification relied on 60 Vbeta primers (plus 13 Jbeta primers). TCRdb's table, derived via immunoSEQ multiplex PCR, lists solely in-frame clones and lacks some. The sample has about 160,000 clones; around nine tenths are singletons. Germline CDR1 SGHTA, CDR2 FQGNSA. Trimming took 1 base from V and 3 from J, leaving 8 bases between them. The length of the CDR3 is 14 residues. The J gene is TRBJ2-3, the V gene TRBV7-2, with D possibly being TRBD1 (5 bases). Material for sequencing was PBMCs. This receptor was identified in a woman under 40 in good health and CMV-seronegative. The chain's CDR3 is CASSLETATDTQYF. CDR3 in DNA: TGTGCCAGCAGCTTAGAGACAGCTACAGATACGCAGTATTTT.